The 27 T cell receptor beta chains in this list originate from one sample, sequenced in a study of response to subunit inactivated influenza vaccine. TCRdb passed the RT-PCR reads through MiXCR, listing each CDR3 protein once. The table lists roughly 620,000 distinct CDR3 sequences, around 11% of them singletons. The same sample was also studied in work on T cells expressing NK-cell markers. As that report states: Researchers built TCR beta cDNA using 5'RACE template switching with UMIs.

This material consisted of PBMCs from blood, taken on the day of vaccination. Receptor source: a man between 45 and 60 years old who received an inactivated influenza vaccine.

The rearrangement uses TRBV12-3 or TRBV12-4 and TRBJ2-1, with D possibly being TRBD2 (5 bases). The length of the CDR3 is 16 residues. V gave up 1 base and J gave up 2 bases, with 12 bases separating them. CDR3 nucleotide sequence: TGTGCCAGCAGTTTAGTAGGAGGAGCCCCCTACAATGAGCAGTTCTTC. Translated, it gives CASSLVGGAPYNEQFF.

V is TRBV5-1 and J is TRBJ1-1; D uncertain. Between the trimmed V and J ends, which lost 4 bases and 2 bases, there was a span of 6 bases. Germline-derived CDR1 and CDR2 are SGHRS and YFSETQ. This CDR3 spans 12 amino acids. Here the CDR3 reads CASSDDNTEAFF. DNA for the CDR3: TGCGCCAGCAGCGACGATAACACTGAAGCTTTCTTT.

V usage is TRBV7-6 and J usage is TRBJ1-2, with TRBD1 identical over 7 bases. CDR1 and CDR2 from the germline V gene are SGHVS and FNYEAQ. This CDR3 is built from 16 residues. J lost 4 bases, V lost 5 bases, and 13 bases had no gene match. The CDR3 DNA is TGTGCCAGCAGCGCGGGGGGCGACAGGGCAGGCTATGGCTACACCTTC. It is translated as CASSAGGDRAGYGYTF.

This chain connects TRBV7-2 to TRBJ2-1; D is tentatively TRBD1 or TRBD2 (5 bases each). The CDR3 has 15 residues. Germline V gene data show CDR1 as SGHTA and CDR2 as FQGNSA. The V and J ends lost 1 base and 7 bases respectively, with 14 bases between them. CDR3 protein: CASSLGGVTTNEQFF. CDR3 bases: TGTGCCAGCAGCTTAGGAGGGGTGACAACGAATGAGCAGTTCTTC.

Only a few counts were recorded for this clonotype. The chain combines TRBV20-1 with TRBJ2-7; 11 bases are shared with TRBD2. The CDR3 is 17 residues long. With 0 bases clipped from V and 3 bases from J, the junction kept 10 bases outside the gene matches. The V gene's germline CDR1 is DFQATT and CDR2 SNEGSKA (reference sequence). CDR3 DNA: TGCAGTGCTAGAGATCGGCGACTAGCGGGGAAACACTACGAGCAGTACTTC. Translated, it gives CSARDRRLAGKHYEQYF.

This clonotype showed up just a few times. The CDR3 here is CASSLVPPRQVSPYEQYF. CDR3 in DNA: TGCGCCAGCAGTCTGGTCCCCCCTCGACAGGTATCTCCCTACGAGCAGTACTTC. The chain uses TRBV5-1 and TRBJ2-7, with a weak D call TRBD1 (6 bases). Trimming removed 5 bases from V and 2 bases from J, with 26 bases in between. The germline V gene has CDR1 SGHRS and CDR2 YFSETQ. The CDR3 sequence is 18 residues long.

The chain links TRBV7-2 to TRBJ2-3; D gene ambiguous. In germline, CDR1 is SGHTA, CDR2 FQGNSA. V shed 5 bases and J shed 6 bases, with 9 bases lying between them. This CDR3 region has 12 residues. The CDR3 DNA is TGTGCCAGCAGCAATGCCGCGGATACGCAGTATTTT. Encoded protein: CASSNAADTQYF.

The table lists this clonotype with a few counts. J is TRBJ1-5 and V is TRBV7-8; D unclear. Trimming shortened V by 4 bases and J by 3 bases, and 7 bases separated the two germline ends. The CDR3 has 13 amino acids. Germline V CDR1 and CDR2: SGHVS, FQNEAQ. Here the CDR3 DNA reads TGTGCCAGCAGCTCAGGATACAATCAGCCCCAGCATTTT. It specifies CASSSGYNQPQHF.

The rearrangement links TRBV5-1 to TRBJ1-2; 7 nucleotides line up with TRBD1. The CDR3 extends over 13 amino acids. V lost 4 bases and J lost 6; bases outside the gene matches: 6. The germline gives CDR1 SGHRS, CDR2 YFSETQ. The chain's CDR3 is CASSRDSPDGYTF. In DNA, the CDR3 is TGCGCCAGCAGCCGGGACAGTCCCGATGGCTACACCTTC.

This clonotype was observed a few times. The rearrangement joins TRBV5-1 to TRBJ2-1; 9 nucleotides match TRBD2. CDR3 length: 15 amino acids. Germline loops: CDR1 SGHRS, CDR2 YFSETQ. Trimming at V came to 4 bases and at J to 7 bases, leaving 9 bases not matched to a gene. This chain's CDR3 is CASSPTGTSMNEQFF. The CDR3 DNA reads TGCGCCAGCAGCCCAACCGGGACTAGCATGAATGAGCAGTTCTTC. Full variable domain (rest looked up from reference TRBV5-1 and TRBJ2-1): KAGVTQTPRYLIKTRGQQVTLSCSPISGHRSVSWYQQTPGQGLQFLFEYFSETQRNKGNFPGRFSGRQFSNSRSEMNVSTLELGDSALYLCASSPTGTSMNEQFFGPGTRLTVL.

This clonotype was counted at least ten times. V gene TRBV3-1 combines with J gene TRBJ2-1; D gene ambiguous. V was pared by 3 bases and J by 0 bases, with 12 bases between. CDR1 and CDR2 from the germline V gene are LGHDT and YNNKEL (reference sequence). The CDR3 consists of 16 residues. CDR3 loop: CASSQYGYSSYNEQFF. CDR3 DNA sequence: TGTGCCAGCAGCCAGTATGGATATAGCTCCTACAATGAGCAGTTCTTC.

This clonotype was observed a handful of times. The chain is built from TRBV20-1 and TRBJ2-6, with D unresolved. The CDR3 covers 15 residues. The germline V gene encodes CDR1 DFQATT and CDR2 SNEGSKA (reference sequence). Trimming pared 2 bases from V and 0 bases from J, leaving 8 bases between. CDR3 nucleotides: TGCAGTGCTAGAAAGGTGAACTCTGGGGCCAACGTCCTGACTTTC. Translating gives CSARKVNSGANVLTF.

Many counts were recorded for this clonotype. The gene calls are TRBV12-3 or TRBV12-4 and TRBJ2-2, with D possibly being TRBD2 (6 bases). The CDR3 length is 16 residues. Trimming took off 2 bases at V and 4 bases at J, with 14 bases between the two ends. The CDR3 DNA reads as TGTGCCAGCAGTTTACGATTTTGGGGGGTCACCGGGGAGCTGTTTTTT. This translates into CASSLRFWGVTGELFF.

The chain links TRBV27 to TRBJ2-1; TRBD2 agrees at 13 bases. CDR1 is MNHEY, CDR2 SMNVEV, per germline (reference sequence). The CDR3 is made up of 16 amino acids. V dropped 5 bases and J dropped 7; count of bases not matched to a gene: 8. The CDR3 nucleotides are TGTGCCAGCAGTCTAAGGACTAGCGGGAGTTTAAATGAGCAGTTCTTC. This encodes CASSLRTSGSLNEQFF.

This sequence joins TRBV30 and TRBJ2-1; D is perhaps TRBD2 (6 bases). This CDR3 region has 12 residues. Germline CDR1 reads GTSNPN; CDR2 reads SVGIG (reference sequence). The V end lost 2 bases, the J end lost 12 bases, and 14 bases lay between the germline ends. CDR3 sequence: CAWSPRGQTQFF. Here the CDR3 DNA reads TGTGCCTGGAGTCCGCGGGGCCAAACGCAGTTCTTC. The full variable domain, in which reference TRBV30 and TRBJ2-1 provide the parts outside the CDR3, is SQTIHQWPATLVQPVGSPLSLECTVEGTSNPNLYWYRQAAGRGLQLLFYSVGIGQISSEVPQNLSASRPQDRQFILSSKKLLLSDSGFYLCAWSPRGQTQFFGPGTRLTVL.

V usage is TRBV27 and J usage is TRBJ1-2; 7 bases are shared with TRBD1. The junction had 8 bases not matched to a gene; V was cut back by 6 bases and J by 7 bases. The CDR3 loop spans 13 amino acids. Per the germline V gene, CDR1 is MNHEY and CDR2 is SMNVEV (reference sequence). The CDR3 loop is CASSIDRAGGYTF. Here the CDR3 DNA reads TGTGCCAGCAGCATTGACAGGGCAGGTGGCTACACCTTC.

This clonotype has ten or more counts. This rearrangement joins TRBV7-9 to TRBJ2-5; perhaps TRBD2 as D (7 bases). The V end lost 5 bases, the J end lost 3 bases, and 13 bases lay between the germline ends. CDR1 and CDR2 (germline): SEHNR, FQNEAQ (reference sequence). This CDR3 contains 14 residues. The CDR3 region has the DNA TGTGCCAGCAGCCGTTCGGGGGGCGAAGAGACCCAGTACTTC. This translates into CASSRSGGEETQYF.

The J gene is TRBJ2-5, the V gene TRBV12-3 or TRBV12-4, with D tentatively TRBD2 (5 bases). The CDR3 totals 15 residues. Trimming stripped 5 bases from V and 5 bases from J, with 18 bases between. CDR3: CASSPPGLRRETQYF. CDR3 DNA: TGTGCCAGCAGTCCACCGGGTCTCCGGAGGGAGACCCAGTACTTC.

This clonotype was counted a few times. The V and J genes are TRBV5-1 and TRBJ2-3; D is unclear. CDR1 and CDR2 (germline): SGHRS, YFSETQ. The CDR3 runs 15 residues. V lost 0 bases, J lost 4 bases, and 12 bases lay in between. DNA for the CDR3: TGCGCCAGCAGCTTGGAGGCCACACCAGCAGATACGCAGTATTTT. Translated, it gives CASSLEATPADTQYF.

This chain joins TRBV4-1 and TRBJ2-7, with 9 bases fitting TRBD2. The ends lost 4 bases at V and 3 bases at J; junction bases unmatched: 10. This CDR3 has 16 amino acids. Germline V lookup: CDR1 MGHRA, CDR2 YSYEKL. CDR3 amino acids: CASSPGLAKAYYEQYF. The CDR3 DNA reads TGCGCCAGCAGCCCCGGACTAGCGAAGGCCTACTACGAGCAGTACTTC.

This rearrangement joins TRBV4-1 to TRBJ2-7, with D uncertain. Germline-derived CDR1 and CDR2 are MGHRA and YSYEKL. There are 14 residues in the CDR3. V was clipped by 0 bases and J by 3 bases, with 9 bases between them. This chain's CDR3 is CASSQDTQVYEQYF. The CDR3 region has the DNA TGCGCCAGCAGCCAAGATACGCAGGTCTACGAGCAGTACTTC.

The V call is TRBV3-1, the J call TRBJ1-5, with D perhaps matching TRBD1 (5 bases). This CDR3 spans 16 amino acids. Germline CDR1 and CDR2: LGHDT and YNNKEL (reference sequence). V was cut by 0 bases and J by 0 bases, with 9 bases left in between. CDR3 sequence (DNA): TGTGCCAGCAGCCAAGATGCGAGGGGTAGCAATCAGCCCCAGCATTTT. It codes for CASSQDARGSNQPQHF.

The V and J genes are TRBV21-1 and TRBJ2-7; TRBD1, the table's D call, was not compared with the DNA. TRBV21-1 is classified as a pseudogene. The CDR3 extends over 15 amino acids. Here the CDR3 reads CASSKDGTPPYEQYF. The CDR3 region has the DNA TGTGCCAGCAGCAAAGACGGGACACCACCCTACGAGCAGTACTTC.

The chain uses TRBV25-1 and TRBJ2-5; tentative D call: TRBD1 (6 bases). Germline V gene sequence: CDR1 MGHDK, CDR2 SYGVNS. The CDR3 sequence is 13 residues long. Trimming shortened V by 4 bases and J by 2 bases, and 8 bases separated the two germline ends. The CDR3 loop is CASSARGQETQYF. The CDR3, as DNA: TGTGCCAGCAGTGCCAGGGGACAAGAGACCCAGTACTTC.

This clonotype has a handful of counts. The chain is built from TRBV19 and TRBJ2-7, with a possible D match to TRBD1 (5 bases). The germline CDR1 and CDR2 sequences are LNHDA and SQIVND (reference sequence). V was cut by 3 bases and J by 4 bases, with 22 bases left in between. The CDR3 has 17 residues. In DNA, the CDR3 is TGTGCCAGTAGTATGCGTGCCTACAGGTCAGTGGTTTACGAGCAGTACTTC. Its translation: CASSMRAYRSVVYEQYF.

This clonotype showed up many times. The chain couples TRBV4-2 to TRBJ2-1; D may match TRBD1 or TRBD2 (5 bases each). There are 15 residues in the CDR3. Trimming removed 5 bases at V and 1 base at J, with 12 bases between. Germline CDR1 and CDR2: LGHNA and YNFKEQ. CDR3 protein: CASSGGTSSYNEQFF. The CDR3 coding sequence is TGTGCCAGCAGCGGTGGGACGTCATCCTACAATGAGCAGTTCTTC.

CDR3 residues: CAGGDRRGHEQFF. DNA for the CDR3: TGTGCCGGAGGGGATAGGAGAGGCCATGAGCAGTTCTTC. The chain couples TRBV10-3 to TRBJ2-1, with a possible D match to TRBD2 (6 bases). V was clipped by 11 bases and J by 8 bases, with 19 bases between them. Germline assignment: CDR1 ENHRY and CDR2 SYGVKD. The CDR3 runs 13 residues.